These T cell receptor beta chains were read from a single sample in a study of cytomegalovirus exposure and HLA in healthy donors. The protocol was immunoSEQ multiplex PCR, while the TCRdb copy is restricted to in-frame clones and leaves out a portion. The data contain about 100,000 clones, approximately 72% of them seen just once; the ten biggest clones take up about 2.1%. The source material was PBMCs. The receptors stem from a woman between 40 and 50 years old in good health and CMV-seronegative. Each CDR3 is given with its conserved first and last residue. Fields, in order: D gene, clone size, CDR3 length, V gene, J gene, CDR3 protein, CDR3 DNA. D genes are given only for firm matches. For some rows the clone size is stated as once, few or many, or as a class when expanded; others skip it.

>TRBD2|NA|16|TRBV30|TRBJ2-5
CAWSGLAGTSGETQYF
TGTGCCTGGAGTGGACTAGCGGGGACTTCGGGGGAGACCCAGTACTTC
>NA|NA|13|TRBV27|TRBJ2-7
CASSYRVMDEQYF
TGTGCCAGCAGCTACAGGGTTATGGACGAGCAGTACTTC
>NA|once|16|TRBV13|TRBJ2-7
CASSLLGTQSSYEQYF
TGTGCCAGCAGCTTGTTGGGGACTCAAAGCTCCTACGAGCAGTACTTC
>NA|NA|15|TRBV28|TRBJ1-3
CASSPVTGPGNTIYF
TGTGCCAGCAGTCCTGTGACAGGTCCTGGAAACACCATATATTTT
>NA|NA|15|TRBV2|TRBJ1-5
CASSVVRASNQPQHF
TGTGCCAGCAGTGTGGTCAGGGCGAGCAATCAGCCCCAGCATTTT
>TRBD1|NA|18|TRBV5-8|TRBJ1-5
CASSSRQSTGAGLQPQHF
TGTGCCAGCAGCTCTCGCCAGAGCACAGGGGCAGGTCTTCAGCCCCAGCATTTT
>NA|few|13|TRBV18|TRBJ2-3
CASSGVFTDTQYF
TGTGCCAGCTCAGGAGTTTTCACAGATACGCAGTATTTT
>NA|NA|14|TRBV27|TRBJ2-7
CASSPSGPTYEQYF
TGTGCCAGCAGTCCCTCAGGCCCCACCTACGAGCAGTACTTC
>TRBD2|NA|15|TRBV5-1|TRBJ2-3
CASSLTSGGTDTQYF
TGCGCCAGCAGCTTGACTAGCGGGGGCACAGATACGCAGTATTTT
>NA|few|17|TRBV5-5|TRBJ2-7
CASSSDFLASGSYEQYF
TGTGCCAGCAGCTCTGACTTCCTAGCGAGTGGATCCTACGAGCAGTACTTC
>NA|NA|14|TRBV19|TRBJ2-2
CASSKGVYTGELFF
TGTGCCAGTAGTAAGGGGGTATACACCGGGGAGCTGTTTTTT
>NA|NA|14|TRBV18|TRBJ2-7
CASSPDSRSYEQYF
TGTGCCAGCTCACCGGACAGTCGCTCCTACGAGCAGTACTTC
>NA|NA|13|TRBV28|TRBJ1-2
CASSFGGARIYTF
TGTGCCAGCAGTTTTGGGGGGGCGCGGATTTACACCTTC
>NA|NA|12|TRBV6-5|TRBJ2-3
CASRSGADTQYF
TGTGCCAGCCGTTCGGGTGCAGATACGCAGTATTTT
>TRBD1|NA|16|TRBV28|TRBJ2-5
CASSRPLTGGGETQYF
TGTGCCAGCAGCCGACCGCTGACAGGGGGAGGGGAGACCCAGTACTTC
>NA|NA|13|TRBV5-5|TRBJ1-2
CASTPGRDYGYTF
TGTGCCAGCACTCCCGGGAGAGACTATGGCTACACCTTC
>NA|few|16|TRBV7-7|TRBJ2-1
CASSSPWGYRTNEQFF
TGTGCTAGCAGCTCCCCCTGGGGCTATAGAACGAATGAGCAGTTCTTC
>NA|NA|14|TRBV6-6|TRBJ2-5
CASSQVGPKETQYF
TGTGCCAGCAGTCAAGTCGGTCCTAAAGAGACCCAGTACTTC
>NA|NA|16|TRBV5-1|TRBJ1-1
CASSLSVSRMNTEAFF
TGCGCCAGCAGCTTGAGTGTCTCCAGGATGAACACTGAAGCTTTCTTT
>NA|NA|11|TRBV2|TRBJ2-1
CASRSYNEQFF
TGTGCCAGCAGGAGTTACAATGAGCAGTTCTTC
>TRBD1|NA|16|TRBV7-9|TRBJ2-5
CASSVQTGGGLETQYF
TGTGCCAGCAGCGTCCAGACAGGGGGGGGCCTAGAGACCCAGTACTTC
>NA|NA|16|TRBV10-3|TRBJ1-5
CAISESRGGAGQPQHF
TGTGCCATCAGTGAGTCTCGGGGGGGCGCGGGGCAGCCCCAGCATTTT
>NA|once|15|TRBV7-6|TRBJ2-7
CASSPSTRGGHEQYF
TGTGCCAGCAGCCCATCGACTAGGGGGGGGCACGAGCAGTACTTC
>TRBD2|once|14|TRBV5-4|TRBJ2-7
CASSLAAGGAEQYF
TGTGCCAGCAGCCTGGCCGCGGGGGGCGCCGAGCAGTACTTC
>NA|few|17|TRBV2|TRBJ1-2
CASREGAGGHIAFGYTF
TGTGCCAGCAGGGAGGGCGCTGGAGGGCATATTGCATTTGGCTACACCTTC
>NA|NA|14|TRBV7-9|TRBJ1-2
CSSSLSSEFYGYTF
TGTTCCAGCAGCTTAAGCTCTGAGTTTTATGGCTACACCTTC
>TRBD1|NA|17|TRBV18|TRBJ1-3
CASSPRPGQGVGNTIYF
TGTGCCAGCTCACCAAGGCCGGGACAGGGGGTTGGAAACACCATATATTTT
>NA|NA|17|TRBV4-1|TRBJ2-2
CASSQGRQLAPTGELFF
TGCGCCAGCAGCCAAGGCAGGCAGCTAGCGCCCACCGGGGAGCTGTTTTTT
>NA|NA|16|TRBV7-9|TRBJ2-1
CASSLFAGDGSNEQFF
TGTGCCAGCAGCTTATTTGCCGGAGATGGAAGTAATGAGCAGTTCTTC
>TRBD2|NA|15|TRBV6-4|TRBJ2-1
CASSTGTSRPNEQFF
TGTGCCAGCAGCACCGGGACTAGCAGGCCCAATGAGCAGTTCTTC
>TRBD1|NA|14|TRBV11-2|TRBJ2-7
CASSWQGAYYEQYF
TGTGCCAGCAGCTGGCAGGGGGCGTACTACGAGCAGTACTTC
>TRBD1|few|14|TRBV2|TRBJ1-1
CASSLHRGVAEAFF
TGTGCCAGCAGTTTACACAGGGGAGTCGCTGAAGCTTTCTTT